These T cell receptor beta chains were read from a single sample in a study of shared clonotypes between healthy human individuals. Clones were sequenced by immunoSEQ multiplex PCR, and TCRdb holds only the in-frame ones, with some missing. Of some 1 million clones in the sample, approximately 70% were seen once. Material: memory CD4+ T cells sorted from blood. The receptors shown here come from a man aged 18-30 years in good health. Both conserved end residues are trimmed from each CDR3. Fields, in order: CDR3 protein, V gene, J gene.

ASSPENEQF,TRBV18,TRBJ2-1
AWSPLANWGGYT,TRBV30,TRBJ1-2
AHPSSNYGYT,TRBV7-2,TRBJ1-2
AISESGTEYEQY,TRBV10-3,TRBJ2-7
ASSALREGLF,TRBV9,TRBJ2-1
SADRGNTEAF,TRBV29-1,TRBJ1-1
ASSFSSGSYEQY,TRBV5-1,TRBJ2-7
ASNLGLAAYEQY,TRBV6-1,TRBJ2-7
SVEGGSKRTQY,TRBV29-1,TRBJ2-5
ASSAGTSGPYEQY,TRBV9,TRBJ2-7
ASSHRDWWSYNEQF,TRBV4-3,TRBJ2-1
ASSLGGDTQY,TRBV11-3,TRBJ2-3
ASSLRRYNSPLH,TRBV6-5,TRBJ1-6
ASTRDRGPDYT,TRBV5-1,TRBJ1-2
ASSPPGFQGGTGELF,TRBV18,TRBJ2-2